A selection of T cell receptor beta chains follows, all from one sample in a study of T-cell reconstitution after alpha-beta-depleted transplantation in children. TCRdb analysed the PCR reads with MiXCR anew, one entry per CDR3 protein. Of 70,000 to 95,000 distinct CDR3 sequences in the sample, 15% to 18% are singletons; the top ten hold around 19%. Sequencing was performed on PBMCs, mostly from graft donor cells, taken 180 days after TCRalphabeta/CD19-depleted stem cell transplant. The source of these receptors is a male patient between 2 and 9 years old who had a stem cell transplant for acute lymphoblastic leukemia, so the T cells may come from the graft donor. CDR3s include the opening cysteine and the closing phenylalanine or tryptophan.

>TRBV2|TRBJ2-3
CASTRAGARTDTQYF
>TRBV11-2|TRBJ1-2
CASSFGGGGYTF
>TRBV29-1|TRBJ1-5
CSVEDGNQPQHF
>TRBV20-1|TRBJ2-1
CSARDFLYEQFF
>TRBV3-1|TRBJ1-1
CASSLKSNTEAFF
>TRBV3-1|TRBJ2-2
CASSQGGSGGALSGELFF
>TRBV5-1|TRBJ2-3
CASSLGTAGTDTQYF
>TRBV2|TRBJ1-3
CATDRNPRVSGNTIYF
>TRBV6-6|TRBJ1-4
CASSFQGSRGEKLFF
>TRBV5-1|TRBJ2-1
CASRRQGGSYNEQFF
>TRBV20-1|TRBJ2-1
CSARGPVAGSFWDEQFF
>TRBV5-6|TRBJ2-1
CASSWEGGGEQFF
>TRBV20-1|TRBJ2-7
CSATGGRTSYEQYF
>TRBV29-1|TRBJ1-2
CSVEWGRGYGYTF
>TRBV18|TRBJ2-7
CASSQQTIGTTYYEQYF
>TRBV5-1|TRBJ2-7
CASSLTGGYREQYF
>TRBV5-6|TRBJ2-7
CASNPLQSSYEQYF
>TRBV11-1|TRBJ1-1
CASSEGKGHAGTEAFF
>TRBV20-1|TRBJ2-5
CSASGGLQETQYF
>TRBV12-3/TRBV12-4|TRBJ1-5
CASSRDRGDQPQHF
>TRBV6-1|TRBJ2-2
CASRRRGQRGGELFF
>TRBV20-1|TRBJ2-2
CSARDRGRADGELFF
>TRBV6-5|TRBJ1-6
CASSYSPGHSLSPLHF
>TRBV5-1|TRBJ2-6
CASSRGRQGSSGANVLTF
>TRBV5-1|TRBJ2-1
CASSMGQGSGNEQFF
>TRBV27|TRBJ2-2
CASSFTLGGGTGELFF
>TRBV20-1|TRBJ2-1
CSAPGSSSYNEQFF
>TRBV5-1|TRBJ2-5
CASSNAGTWATQYF
>TRBV6-1|TRBJ1-5
CASSEGGRQHF
>TRBV6-5|TRBJ2-2
CASVAGGKNTGELFF
>TRBV5-1|TRBJ1-1
CASSWGDRGNTEAFF
>TRBV6-1|TRBJ2-1
CASSTQRGRPYNEQFF
>TRBV5-1|TRBJ1-6
CASSLKGPSYNSPLHF
>TRBV7-2|TRBJ1-2
CASGPGGTRYGYTF
>TRBV27|TRBJ1-1
CASNDRGGTEAFF
>TRBV7-9|TRBJ1-3
CASSSGQGAPGNTIYF
>TRBV27|TRBJ2-7
CASSLLDSIGEQYF
>TRBV27|TRBJ1-2
CASSPRAPAYGYTF
>TRBV5-1|TRBJ1-4
CASSSGGAANEKLFF
>TRBV5-1|TRBJ1-1
CASSLGRGAEAFF
>TRBV24-1|TRBJ2-1
CATRGGAVNEQFF
>TRBV20-1|TRBJ2-5
CSARVAGTRETQYF
>TRBV7-2|TRBJ2-2
CASSLSAGATGELFF
>TRBV10-3|TRBJ1-1
CAISEIGRTNTEAFF
>TRBV10-3|TRBJ2-2
CAIRPDRANTGELFF
>TRBV20-1|TRBJ2-3
CSARMAPRQGPDTQYF
>TRBV5-1|TRBJ2-2
CASSLERVITGELFF
>TRBV12-5|TRBJ1-5
CASGSLTEVNQPQHF
>TRBV20-1|TRBJ2-1
CSAAKPGQGAYEQFF
>TRBV7-2|TRBJ1-3
CASSTRQGARGNTIYF
>TRBV7-2|TRBJ1-4
CASSLASTWVTATNEKLFF
>TRBV2|TRBJ1-5
CASTRGGSNQPQHF
>TRBV29-1|TRBJ1-3
CSVVGRLAGNTIYF